This entry describes one TCR beta chain. This specimen belongs to a study of blood T cell repertoires in COVID-19. Study in general: Both acute and convalescent COVID-19 samples were obtained from the United States, Italy and Spain. PBMCs, B-cell-depleted T cells, or T cells were the source of the cDNA or gDNA that made up the material.

In the authors' methods: Reference gene primer amplification gave estimated nucleated cell counts. Libraries were prepared by immunoSEQ multiplex PCR; TCRdb keeps only in-frame clonotypes and omits some of them. V and J calls and clone size are as listed in that table; D and trimming were resolved from the DNA. Here the sample spans approximately 200,000 clones, 80% to 90% being singletons. This CDR3 contains 15 residues. Trimming pared 0 bases from V and 0 bases from J, leaving 5 bases between. CDR1 is LGHNA and CDR2 is YNFKEQ in the germline V gene. This receptor was taken from a man between 40 and 49 years old with acute or convalescent COVID-19. Input material: peripheral blood. The rearrangement uses TRBV4-2 and TRBJ1-4; D gene uncertain. In nucleotides, the CDR3 is TGTGCCAGCAGCCAAGAACTGGCAACTAATGAAAAACTGTTTTTT. Protein sequence: CASSQELATNEKLFF.